The clone carrying this T cell receptor (beta chain) showed up just a few times. RNA extraction was followed by reverse transcription into cDNA, which acted as the sequencing template. Clones were sequenced by immunoSEQ multiplex PCR, and TCRdb holds only the in-frame ones, with some missing. Of about 180,000 clones in the sample, 40% to 65% were seen once. The sample comes from a study of CD8+ T cells in alopecia areata. Study overall: Oral tofacitinib, 5 to 10 mg twice daily, was given in an open-label trial. Severity among treated patients was scored by the percentage of scalp area affected.

Specified treatment: oral pan-JAK inhibitor, 5-10 mg twice daily. This TCR derives from a human donor with alopecia areata. Sequenced material: CD8+ T cells sorted from blood, taken at roughly week 52, from a patient treated with tofacitinib.

CDR3 protein: CATGAWTGGLGELFF. The CDR3 nucleotides are TGTGCCACCGGGGCTTGGACAGGGGGCCTCGGGGAGCTGTTTTTT. V gene TRBV6-5 combines with J gene TRBJ2-2; 11 bases are shared with TRBD1. Per the germline V gene, CDR1 is MNHEY and CDR2 is SVGAGI. CDR3 length: 15 amino acids. Unmatched junction bases numbered 11, after V lost 10 bases and J lost 7 bases.